One sample yielded the 23 T cell receptor beta chains listed below, sequenced in a study of T cell responses to AZD1222 COVID-19 vaccine. Sequencing used immunoSEQ multiplex PCR; TCRdb keeps in-frame clones, though not all of them. Among approximately 110,000 clones listed, 65% to 90% were seen once. The sequences come from peripheral blood, collected on day 0 of AZD1222 vaccination. These TCRs come from an adult in good health.

This clone came up a few times. This chain joins TRBV18 and TRBJ2-7, with D possibly matching TRBD1 (5 bases). This CDR3 is 14 amino acids long. The V gene lost 0 bases and the J gene lost 2 bases, with 8 bases spanning the gap. Germline V gene lookup returns CDR1 KGHSH and CDR2 LQKENI. This CDR3 is CASSPPSGTYEQYF. For the CDR3, the DNA is TGTGCCAGCTCACCACCGTCAGGGACCTACGAGCAGTACTTC.

The chain is built from TRBV6-2 or TRBV6-3 and TRBJ1-3; perhaps TRBD1 as D (6 bases). V gave up 2 bases and J gave up 1 base, with 9 bases separating them. CDR3 length: 15 residues. The V gene's germline CDR1 is MNHEY and CDR2 SVGEGT. The CDR3 sequence: CASSYGGTSGNTIYF. CDR3 DNA: TGTGCCAGCAGTTACGGGGGCACGTCTGGAAACACCATATATTTT.

The chain combines TRBV18 with TRBJ1-6, with TRBD1 matching over 8 bases. Germline CDR1 is KGHSH and CDR2 is LQKENI. The V segment lost 3 bases and the J segment 7 bases; nucleotides outside the gene matches: 2. There are 14 residues in the CDR3. CDR3 protein: CASSPDRANSPLHF. In DNA form, the CDR3 reads TGTGCCAGCTCACCGGACAGGGCCAATTCACCCCTCCACTTT. Filled out from reference TRBV18 and TRBJ1-6, the complete variable domain reads NAGVMQNPRHLVRRRGQEARLRCSPMKGHSHVYWYRQLPEEGLKFMVYLQKENIIDESGMPKERFSAEFPKEGPSILRIQQVVRGDSAAYFCASSPDRANSPLHFGNGTRLTVT.

This clone was counted a single time. The V gene is TRBV6-2 or TRBV6-3, the J gene TRBJ2-2; D is perhaps TRBD1 or TRBD2 (5 bases each). The germline gives CDR1 MNHEY, CDR2 SVGEGT. The CDR3 has 15 residues. The ends were cut back, 1 base at V and 6 bases at J, with 12 bases in the middle. CDR3 sequence: CASSYYGTIAGELFF. For the CDR3, the DNA is TGTGCCAGCAGTTACTATGGGACGATTGCCGGGGAGCTGTTTTTT.

This rearrangement joins TRBV15 to TRBJ2-3, with a tentative D call TRBD2 (6 bases). The V end was cut by 11 bases, the J end by 2 bases, with 14 bases between. The germline V gene has CDR1 LNHNV and CDR2 YYDKDF (reference sequence). This CDR3 spans 13 amino acids. The CDR3 here is CASRRGSTDTQYF. In DNA, the CDR3 is TGTGCCTCCCGGAGGGGCTCCACAGATACGCAGTATTTT.

This clone was recorded only once. CDR3 sequence reads: CASSGGGTSTDTQYF. CDR3 coding DNA: TGTGCCAGCAGCGGCGGGGGAACTAGCACAGATACGCAGTATTTT. The chain employs TRBV9 and TRBJ2-3; TRBD2 matches 7 bases. V lost 3 bases to trimming and J lost 0 bases; unmatched junction nucleotides: 4. The CDR3 spans 15 residues. Per the germline V gene, CDR1 is SGDLS and CDR2 is YYNGEE.

This clone was observed a single time. The CDR3 nucleotides are TGTGCCAGCAGTTTAGCCGACAGGGGCGTCGAGCAGTTCTTC. This gives the protein CASSLADRGVEQFF. The chain joins TRBV28 to TRBJ2-1, with 8 positions matching TRBD1. Germline V gene sequence: CDR1 MDHEN, CDR2 SYDVKM. V shed 2 bases, J shed 10 bases, and the junction held 7 bases outside the gene matches. The CDR3 spans 14 residues.

The rearrangement uses TRBV7-8 and TRBJ1-5; 7 nucleotides line up with TRBD1. V lost 10 bases and J lost 0; bases outside the gene matches: 15. Germline V gives CDR1 SGHVS, CDR2 FQNEAQ. The CDR3 length is 17 residues. Written as DNA, the CDR3 is TGTGCCATTGGGGGGGACAGTAGTCAATATAGCAATCAGCCCCAGCATTTT. It encodes CAIGGDSSQYSNQPQHF.

This clone appeared a single time. This chain links TRBV13 with TRBJ2-5, with 14 bases aligning to TRBD2. V was pared by 5 bases and J by 3 bases, with 11 bases of the junction left unmatched. This CDR3 contains 18 residues. Per germline, CDR1 PRHDT and CDR2 FYEKMQ (reference sequence). Here the CDR3 reads CASSPGTSGRFWEETQYF. The DNA for the CDR3 is TGTGCCAGCAGCCCCGGGACTAGCGGGAGATTTTGGGAAGAGACCCAGTACTTC.

The V call is TRBV28, the J call TRBJ1-5; D may be TRBD1 (6 bases). This CDR3 is 14 amino acids long. Germline loops: CDR1 MDHEN, CDR2 SYDVKM. The V and J ends lost 8 bases and 1 base respectively, with 12 bases between them. CDR3 coding DNA: TGTGCCAGCCACGGACAGAGAAGCAATCAGCCCCAGCATTTT. This encodes CASHGQRSNQPQHF. The full variable domain, its missing parts supplied by reference TRBV28 and TRBJ1-5, is DVKVTQSSRYLVKRTGEKVFLECVQDMDHENMFWYRQDPGLGLRLIYFSYDVKMKEKGDIPEGYSVSREKKERFSLILESASTNQTSMYLCASHGQRSNQPQHFGDGTRLSIL.

The chain couples TRBV28 to TRBJ1-2, with D uncertain. CDR3 length: 13 amino acids. The germline gives CDR1 MDHEN, CDR2 SYDVKM. Trimming shortened V by 3 bases and J by 2 bases, and 7 bases separated the two germline ends. The CDR3 loop is CASSLARNYGYTF. The CDR3 nucleotides read TGTGCCAGCAGTTTGGCACGGAACTATGGCTACACCTTC.

There are a few counts of this clone. The gene calls are TRBV19 and TRBJ1-5; the match to TRBD1 covers 11 bases. After removal of 10 bases from V and 4 bases from J, the junction contained 6 bases not matched to a gene. In germline, CDR1 is LNHDA, CDR2 SQIVND (reference sequence). CDR3 size: 14 residues. The CDR3 DNA sequence: TGTGCCACCACCCGGGACAGGGGGAATCAGCCCCAGCATTTT. Translated: CATTRDRGNQPQHF.

The rearrangement uses TRBV19 and TRBJ2-4; TRBD1 matches at 12 bases. Germline V CDR1 and CDR2: LNHDA, SQIVND (reference sequence). V trimming: 4 bases; J trimming: 6 bases; junction bases outside the gene matches: 7. There are 16 residues in the CDR3. CDR3 coding DNA: TGTGCCAGTAGTACCGGGACAGGGGGCCTGGGAAACATTCAGTACTTC. Amino acid sequence: CASSTGTGGLGNIQYF.

The chain links TRBV25-1 to TRBJ1-2, with unresolved D. V lost 3 bases and J 5 bases, leaving 16 bases between the germline ends. Germline-derived CDR1 and CDR2 are MGHDK and SYGVNS. The CDR3 is 15 amino acids. The CDR3 coding sequence is TGTGCCAGCAGTGAGTCGTGGGAACCATTTTATGGCTACACCTTC. As protein: CASSESWEPFYGYTF.

The chain couples TRBV23-1 to TRBJ1-4, with 7 bases matching TRBD1. TRBV23-1 is labeled an ORF, and its function is uncertain. Trimming cost V 4 bases and J 6 bases; bases outside gene matches: 5. CDR3 length: 14 amino acids. The CDR3 sequence is CASSLQGSDEKLFF. The CDR3 bases are TGCGCCAGCAGTCTACAGGGGAGCGATGAAAAACTGTTTTTT.

The V gene is TRBV12-5, the J gene TRBJ2-1; 8 bases align to TRBD1. J gave up 7 bases and V 0 bases, and 8 bases lay outside the gene matches. The CDR3 is 16 amino acids. Germline values: CDR1 LGHNT, CDR2 FRNRAP. DNA of the CDR3: TGTGCTAGTGGTTTGGTAACAGGGGGTGGTACAAATGAGCAGTTCTTC. Its translation is CASGLVTGGGTNEQFF. The complete variable domain, with remaining parts taken from reference TRBV12-5 and TRBJ2-1, reads DARVTQTPRHKVTEMGQEVTMRCQPILGHNTVFWYRQTMMQGLELLAYFRNRAPLDDSGMPKDRFSAEMPDATLATLKIQPSEPRDSAVYFCASGLVTGGGTNEQFFGPGTRLTVL.

This clone was counted a single time. The chain is built from TRBV7-3 and TRBJ2-1; TRBD2 agrees at 10 bases. Looked up from germline, CDR1 is SGHTA and CDR2 is FQGTGA. This CDR3 spans 16 amino acids. V gave up 5 bases and J gave up 0 bases; unmatched junction bases: 4. CDR3: CASSPQREGSYNEQFF. CDR3 bases: TGTGCCAGCAGCCCCCAGCGGGAGGGCTCCTACAATGAGCAGTTCTTC.

This sequence joins TRBV7-2 and TRBJ2-7, with D maybe TRBD2 (5 bases). This CDR3 comprises 14 residues. The ends were cut back, 3 bases at V and 0 bases at J, with 9 bases in the middle. Germline loops: CDR1 SGHTA, CDR2 FQGNSA. In DNA form, the CDR3 reads TGTGCCAGCAGCTTGGAGGAGCGCTCCTACGAGCAGTACTTC. This translates into CASSLEERSYEQYF.

The chain joins TRBV28 to TRBJ2-7, with D perhaps matching TRBD1 (6 bases). The germline gives CDR1 MDHEN, CDR2 SYDVKM. Trimming left V 7 bases short and J 3 bases short, with 10 bases between. This CDR3 has 12 amino acids. This CDR3 is CASTVGHYEQYF. CDR3 DNA: TGTGCCAGCACGGTGGGACACTACGAGCAGTACTTC.

V usage is TRBV29-1 and J usage is TRBJ1-1, with D maybe TRBD1 (6 bases). The V end lost 6 bases, the J end lost 7 bases, and 18 bases lay between the germline ends. Germline CDR1 reads SQVTM; CDR2 reads ANQGSEA. This CDR3 has 13 amino acids. CDR3 amino acids: CSVQLDRLIEAFF. In DNA, the CDR3 is TGCAGCGTACAACTGGACAGACTGATTGAAGCTTTCTTT. Full variable domain (rest looked up from reference TRBV29-1 and TRBJ1-1): SAVISQKPSRDICQRGTSLTIQCQVDSQVTMMFWYRQQPGQSLTLIATANQGSEATYESGFVIDKFPISRPNLTFSTLTVSNMSPEDSSIYLCSVQLDRLIEAFFGQGTRLTVV.

The table lists this clone with a count of one. The CDR3 loop is CASSLEGAGYGYTF. The CDR3 DNA reads as TGTGCCAGCAGCTTGGAGGGGGCGGGGTATGGCTACACCTTC. The chain recombines TRBV9 with TRBJ1-2; 7 positions agree with TRBD1. The CDR3 extends over 14 amino acids. CDR1 is SGDLS, CDR2 YYNGEE, per germline. With V trimmed by 4 bases and J by 5 bases, 8 bases remained unmatched.

The chain is built from TRBV5-4 and TRBJ1-1, with 7 positions matching TRBD1. The germline CDR1 and CDR2 sequences are SGHNT and YYREEE (reference sequence). V lost 3 bases, J lost 2 bases, and 7 bases stayed unmatched. The CDR3 spans 15 residues. CDR3 in DNA: TGTGCCAGCAGCTCAACCCGACAGGGAAACACTGAAGCTTTCTTT. Amino acids: CASSSTRQGNTEAFF. Variable domain in full (rest from reference TRBV5-4 and TRBJ1-1): ETGVTQSPTHLIKTRGQQVTLRCSSQSGHNTVSWYQQALGQGPQFIFQYYREEENGRGNFPPRFSGLQFPNYSSELNVNALELDDSALYLCASSSTRQGNTEAFFGQGTRLTVV.

In this sample, this clone turned up a few times. The J gene is TRBJ2-1, the V gene TRBV10-2, with D possibly matching TRBD2 (6 bases). The V end was cut by 7 bases, the J end by 4 bases, with 14 bases between. CDR1 and CDR2 from the germline V gene are WSHSY and SAAADI. CDR3 length: 14 amino acids. CDR3 DNA: TGCGCCAGCACCTTAAGCGGGCCTTACAATGAGCAGTTCTTC. Translating it yields CASTLSGPYNEQFF.